The 5 T cell receptor beta chains in this list originate from one sample, sequenced in a study of blood T cell repertoires in COVID-19. This table comes from immunoSEQ multiplex PCR, and its TCRdb copy is limited to in-frame clones, with some not included. This table holds around 65,000 clones, around four fifths found once. Specimen: peripheral blood. The receptors were gathered from a human donor in a cohort sampled during active COVID-19.

The CDR3, as DNA: TGTGCCACCAGGCCCGAGGCGGGGCTCCGGATTGGCTACACCTTC. It yields the protein CATRPEAGLRIGYTF. The chain employs TRBV15 and TRBJ1-2; D possibly corresponds to TRBD1 (5 bases). V dropped 6 bases and J dropped 7 bases, with 21 bases sitting between them. The CDR3 sequence is 15 residues long. CDR1 and CDR2 from the germline V gene are LNHNV and YYDKDF (reference sequence).

The chain employs TRBV25-1 and TRBJ2-2; TRBD2 matches 16 bases. CDR1 and CDR2 (germline): MGHDK, SYGVNS. Losses at the gene ends were 5 bases for V and 6 bases for J; bases not matched to a gene: 3. CDR3 length equals 16 residues. The CDR3 DNA follows: TGTGCCAGCAGTCAAGGGACTAGCGGGGGGGCCGGGGAGCTGTTTTTT. Amino acid sequence: CASSQGTSGGAGELFF.

This clone was found once. V gene TRBV3-1 (or the pseudogene TRBV3-2) combines with J gene TRBJ2-1; TRBD1 might be the D (6 bases). The V gene lost 4 bases and the J gene lost 9 bases, with 19 bases spanning the gap. This CDR3 contains 15 residues. Germline V CDR1 and CDR2: LGHDT, YNNKEL (reference sequence). The CDR3 is CASSLMTGGHGEQFF. In nucleotides, the CDR3 is TGTGCCAGCAGCCTGATGACAGGCGGGCATGGTGAGCAGTTCTTC.

This sequence joins TRBV12-3 or TRBV12-4 and TRBJ2-7, with D possibly being TRBD2 (5 bases). The CDR3 spans 13 residues. Trimming pared 6 bases from V and 2 bases from J, leaving 11 bases between. The CDR3 region has the DNA TGTGCCAGCAGCATCCGAGCGGCCTACGAGCAGTACTTC. Translating gives CASSIRAAYEQYF.

The rearrangement uses TRBV19 and TRBJ2-5, with 7 bases identical to TRBD1. Germline-derived CDR1 and CDR2 are LNHDA and SQIVND (reference sequence). The V gene end was trimmed by 5 bases and the J gene end by 2 bases; junction bases not matched to a gene: 14. CDR3 length: 17 residues. As DNA, the CDR3 is TGTGCCAGTAGTCAGCCCCGGGACAGTCTAATGCAAGAGACCCAGTACTTC. Amino acids: CASSQPRDSLMQETQYF.